The 24 T cell receptor beta chains below come from one sample, sequenced in a study of neurological immune-mediated disorders. A single record per CDR3 protein comes from TCRdb applying MiXCR to the 5' RACE reads. This sample yields tens of thousands of distinct CDR3 sequences, of which under 6.5% are seen a single time; over 2% belongs to the top ten. Sequencing used CD4+ T cells from blood. These receptors were collected from a woman in her 50s in good health.

This clonotype was counted at least ten times. The CDR3 loop reads CASSIAREGAGELFF. For the CDR3, the DNA is TGTGCCAGTAGTATCGCCCGGGAGGGTGCCGGGGAGCTGTTTTTT. The rearrangement uses TRBV19 and TRBJ2-2; 8 bases match TRBD2. This CDR3 has 15 residues. J was trimmed by 6 bases and V by 3 bases; bases with no gene match: 6. Per germline, CDR1 LNHDA and CDR2 SQIVND (reference sequence).

V gene TRBV25-1 combines with J gene TRBJ2-2; perhaps TRBD1 as D (5 bases). Germline values: CDR1 MGHDK, CDR2 SYGVNS. The length of the CDR3 is 15 residues. Trimming shortened V by 8 bases and J by 3 bases, and 16 bases separated the two germline ends. CDR3 nucleotides: TGTGCCAGCCGTCCGGCAGGGCAAGACACCGGGGAGCTGTTTTTT. It translates to CASRPAGQDTGELFF. Full variable domain (outside the CDR3, taken from reference TRBV25-1 and TRBJ2-2): EADIYQTPRYLVIGTGKKITLECSQTMGHDKMYWYQQDPGMELHLIHYSYGVNSTEKGDLSSESTVSRIRTEHFPLTLESARPSHTSQYLCASRPAGQDTGELFFGEGSRLTVL.

At least ten counts were recorded for this clonotype. The gene calls are TRBV12-3 or TRBV12-4 and TRBJ2-1, with 9 bases identical to TRBD2. The CDR3 loop spans 16 amino acids. Losses at the gene ends were 3 bases for V and 7 bases for J; bases not matched to a gene: 10. The CDR3 DNA reads TGTGCCAGCAGTTTGCGCGGGAGGGAGCTTTCAAATGAGCAGTTCTTC. This codes for CASSLRGRELSNEQFF.

This clonotype came up many times. The V call is TRBV29-1, the J call TRBJ2-2; 9 positions agree with TRBD2. Germline loops: CDR1 SQVTM, CDR2 ANQGSEA. V shed 4 bases, J shed 7 bases, and the junction held 10 bases outside the gene matches. The CDR3 has 15 amino acids. CDR3 nucleotides: TGCAGCGTTGGTGTAGCGGGAGAAGGGAGCGGGGAGCTGTTTTTT. As protein: CSVGVAGEGSGELFF.

This clonotype was recorded at least ten times. The gene calls are TRBV14 and TRBJ2-1; D is unclear. Germline CDR1 and CDR2: SGHDN and FVKESK. This CDR3 is 17 amino acids long. Trimming took 0 bases from V and 0 from J, leaving 12 bases between them. CDR3 nucleotides: TGTGCCAGCAGCCAAGATCGTGGGGTTAGCTCCTACAATGAGCAGTTCTTC. Encoded protein: CASSQDRGVSSYNEQFF.

This clonotype came up many times. The chain has TRBV7-2 and TRBJ1-1; D is perhaps TRBD1 (5 bases). Germline V gene lookup returns CDR1 SGHTA and CDR2 FQGNSA. Between the trimmed V and J ends, which lost 4 bases and 1 base, there was a span of 10 bases. The length of the CDR3 is 14 residues. CDR3 protein: CASSSGGGNTEAFF. DNA of the CDR3: TGTGCCAGCAGCTCCGGGGGGGGGAACACTGAAGCTTTCTTT.

At least ten counts were recorded for this clonotype. One base away lies a much larger clone, so this may be a sequencing read error. The chain has TRBV4-3 and TRBJ1-2; D is ambiguous. Germline V gene lookup returns CDR1 LGHNA and CDR2 YSLEER. The V end was cut by 1 base, the J end by 6 bases, with 15 bases between. The CDR3 runs 15 residues. The DNA for the CDR3 is TGCGCCAGCAGCCAAGTTACGGCCCTCTCAAATGGCTACACCTTC. Translated: CASSQVTALSNGYTF.

Ten or more counts support this clonotype. The J gene is TRBJ2-2, the V gene TRBV5-1; 7 bases map to TRBD2. This CDR3 contains 16 residues. CDR1 SGHRS and CDR2 YFSETQ come from the germline V gene. With 4 bases clipped from V and 2 bases from J, the junction kept 8 bases outside the gene matches. CDR3 DNA sequence: TGCGCCAGCAGCATTCGGACTAGTCCTAACACCGGGGAGCTGTTTTTT. Translated, it gives CASSIRTSPNTGELFF.

This clonotype was seen repeatedly, ten times or more. V and J are TRBV4-3 and TRBJ2-2; 7 nucleotides agree with TRBD2. Germline CDR1 is LGHNA and CDR2 is YSLEER. V was clipped by 4 bases and J by 1 base; unmatched bases: 6. The CDR3 sequence is 16 residues long. The CDR3 DNA reads TGCGCCAGCAGCCCGGGATTAGCGGGGAACACCGGGGAGCTGTTTTTT. Protein sequence: CASSPGLAGNTGELFF.

In this sample, this clonotype turned up many times. The genes are TRBV12-3 or TRBV12-4 and TRBJ1-1; no reliable D call. Trimming removed 2 bases at V and 0 bases at J, with 10 bases between. This CDR3 has 15 amino acids. This chain's CDR3 is CASSLRVQLNTEAFF. The DNA for the CDR3 is TGTGCCAGCAGTTTAAGGGTACAATTGAACACTGAAGCTTTCTTT.

This clonotype was counted many times. The junction differs from germline at one of its ends, possibly a read error. The DNA of the CDR3 is TGCAGCGTTAAAGACAGAGCCTACGAGCAGTACTTC. This translates into CSVKDRAYEQYF. The chain combines TRBV29-1 with TRBJ2-7, with D maybe TRBD1 (5 bases). Germline V CDR1 and CDR2: SQVTM, ANQGSEA. The CDR3 length is 12 residues.

This clonotype has at least ten counts. The chain uses TRBV28 and TRBJ2-7; the D gene is possibly TRBD2 (5 bases). Germline-derived CDR1 and CDR2 are MDHEN and SYDVKM. Trimming left V 6 bases short and J 2 bases short, with 11 bases between. The CDR3 spans 13 residues. This chain's CDR3 is CASSFSGAYEQYF. The DNA for the CDR3 is TGTGCCAGCAGCTTCTCCGGGGCCTACGAGCAGTACTTC.

This clonotype appeared many times. The V and J genes are TRBV7-6 and TRBJ1-5; D gene unclear. Deletions cut 2 bases from V and 3 bases from J, with 8 bases between. This CDR3 contains 14 residues. Germline lookup yields CDR1 SGHVS and CDR2 FNYEAQ. The CDR3 sequence: CASSLHGTNQPQHF. The CDR3 nucleotides read TGTGCCAGCAGCTTACACGGAACCAATCAGCCCCAGCATTTT.

This clonotype is categorized as medium-sized (0.01 to 0.1%). The gene calls are TRBV4-2 and TRBJ2-1, with 8 bases that match TRBD2. Per germline, CDR1 LGHNA and CDR2 YNFKEQ. The CDR3 contains 16 residues. The V segment lost 1 base and the J segment 0 bases; nucleotides outside the gene matches: 2. CDR3 protein: CASSQGAGGSYNEQFF. CDR3 in DNA: TGTGCCAGCAGCCAAGGGGCGGGAGGCTCCTACAATGAGCAGTTCTTC.

In this sample, this clonotype turned up many times. V usage is TRBV2 and J usage is TRBJ2-3; D may be TRBD1 or TRBD2 (6 bases each). CDR1 and CDR2 (germline): SNHLY, FYNNEI. The CDR3 consists of 14 residues. Trimming pared 7 bases from V and 4 bases from J, leaving 15 bases between. In DNA, the CDR3 is TGTGCCAGCAACCAAAGGGGGGAATCAGATACGCAGTATTTT. Its translation is CASNQRGESDTQYF.

This clonotype was recorded many times. The chain couples TRBV2 to TRBJ2-2, with 9 bases identical to TRBD1. The CDR3 sequence is 13 residues long. The germline CDR1 and CDR2 sequences are SNHLY and FYNNEI. After removal of 11 bases from V and 7 bases from J, the junction contained 8 bases not matched to a gene. Here the CDR3 DNA reads TGTGCCGCCGAACAGGGGGCAGTCGGGGAGCTGTTTTTT. Translating gives CAAEQGAVGELFF.

This clonotype has at least ten counts. The V gene is TRBV7-2, the J gene TRBJ2-6; D is unresolved. Per germline, CDR1 SGHTA and CDR2 FQGNSA. This CDR3 contains 14 residues. V was pared by 7 bases and J by 2 bases, with 9 bases between. The DNA for the CDR3 is TGTGCCAGCACTCCACAGCCTGGGGCCAACGTCCTGACTTTC. Its protein product is CASTPQPGANVLTF.

This clonotype was observed many times. V usage is TRBV27 and J usage is TRBJ2-3; D gene unclear. Trimming cost V 4 bases and J 4 bases, with 6 bases left between them. The CDR3 loop spans 12 amino acids. Germline loops: CDR1 MNHEY, CDR2 SMNVEV (reference sequence). Written as DNA, the CDR3 is TGTGCCAGCAGTTCCCCTCCAGATACGCAGTATTTT. It specifies CASSSPPDTQYF.

At least ten counts were recorded for this clonotype. V gene TRBV7-2 combines with J gene TRBJ2-7, with 11 bases matching TRBD2. V lost 3 bases and J lost 1; bases outside the gene matches: 2. The CDR3 extends over 15 amino acids. Looked up from germline, CDR1 is SGHTA and CDR2 is FQGNSA. CDR3: CASSFGTSGSYEQYF. The CDR3 DNA reads as TGTGCCAGCAGCTTCGGGACTAGCGGATCCTACGAGCAGTACTTC.

This clonotype ranks as medium-sized (0.01 to 0.1%). The chain carries TRBV6-2 or TRBV6-3 and TRBJ2-1; 11 nucleotides align to TRBD2. This CDR3 contains 18 residues. V gave up 2 bases and J gave up 2 bases; unmatched junction bases: 8. Germline CDR1 MNHEY, CDR2 SVGEGT. CDR3 in DNA: TGTGCCAGCAGTTACGATCGGGGTAGCGGGAGGGCCTACAATGAGCAGTTCTTC. This encodes CASSYDRGSGRAYNEQFF.

In its sample, this clonotype was seen many times. The CDR3 DNA follows: TGTGCCAGCAGCCGGGACAGAGGGCTTGGCTACACCTTC. This sequence encodes CASSRDRGLGYTF. The chain uses TRBV9 and TRBJ1-2, with 7 positions matching TRBD1. The V segment lost 4 bases and the J segment 7 bases; nucleotides outside the gene matches: 7. The germline V gene has CDR1 SGDLS and CDR2 YYNGEE. This CDR3 region has 13 residues.

This clonotype was seen ten or more times. The gene calls are TRBV6-5 and TRBJ2-4; TRBD1 aligns across 7 bases. V lost 6 bases and J lost 2; bases outside the gene matches: 7. CDR3 length equals 15 residues. Germline V gene sequence: CDR1 MNHEY, CDR2 SVGAGI. The CDR3 nucleotides are TGTGCCAGCAGCCGGGGACAGTCTACCAAAAACATTCAGTACTTC. This translates into CASSRGQSTKNIQYF.

This clonotype was seen ten or more times. The rearrangement links TRBV27 to TRBJ2-1, with a possible D match to TRBD2 (6 bases). The germline V gene encodes CDR1 MNHEY and CDR2 SMNVEV (reference sequence). The CDR3 is 15 amino acids. Deletions cut 6 bases from V and 11 bases from J, with 23 bases between. The CDR3 coding sequence is TGTGCCAGCAGCACATCCCAAGGGGACTGGCGGAAGCAGTTCTTC. It codes for CASSTSQGDWRKQFF.

In its sample, this clonotype was seen many times. The gene calls are TRBV6-2 or TRBV6-3 and TRBJ2-3; the match to TRBD2 covers 13 bases. The trim removed 6 bases at V and 6 bases at J, leaving 12 bases unmatched. Germline V lookup: CDR1 MNHEY, CDR2 SVGEGT. The CDR3 is 17 residues long. The CDR3 protein is CASRTQWTSGSSDTQYF. The CDR3 bases are TGTGCCAGCAGGACTCAATGGACTAGCGGGAGTTCGGATACGCAGTATTTT.